The text below deals with one TCR beta chain. Antigen specificity is unknown. The sample comes from a study of cytomegalovirus exposure and HLA in healthy donors. Findings and limits, study-wide: Among the CMV-associated chains, a few were confirmed in vitro as specific for CMV antigens. The authors later found most CMV-associated TCR beta chains appeared HLA-restricted.

V was clipped by 3 bases and J by 4 bases, with 21 bases between them. This CDR3 is built from 17 residues. The germline V gene has CDR1 SGHVS and CDR2 FQNEAQ. 60 Vbeta and 13 Jbeta primers were used in PCR. The protocol was immunoSEQ multiplex PCR, while the TCRdb copy is restricted to in-frame clones and leaves out a portion. The table records 250,000 or so clones, 80% to 85% of them present only once. The clonotype was recovered from a woman in her sixties or seventies in good health and CMV-seropositive. The sample comprised PBMCs. This chain connects TRBV7-8 to TRBJ2-5; D is possibly TRBD1 (5 bases). CDR3 DNA: TGTGCCAGCAGCTTTTCAGGGCGGCTACTTCAACCAGAGACCCAGTACTTC. It is translated as CASSFSGRLLQPETQYF.